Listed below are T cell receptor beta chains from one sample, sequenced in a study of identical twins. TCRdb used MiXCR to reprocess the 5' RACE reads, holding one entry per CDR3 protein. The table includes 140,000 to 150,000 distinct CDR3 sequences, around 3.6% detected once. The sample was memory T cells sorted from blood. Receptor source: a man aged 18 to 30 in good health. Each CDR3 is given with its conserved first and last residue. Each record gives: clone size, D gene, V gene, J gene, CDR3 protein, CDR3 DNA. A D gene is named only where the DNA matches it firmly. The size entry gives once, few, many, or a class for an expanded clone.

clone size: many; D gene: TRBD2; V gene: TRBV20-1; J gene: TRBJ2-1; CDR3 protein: CSATLAGGRSYNEQFF; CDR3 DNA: TGCAGTGCAACCCTAGCGGGAGGCCGGTCCTACAATGAGCAGTTCTTC
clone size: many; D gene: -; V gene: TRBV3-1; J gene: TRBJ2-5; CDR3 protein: CASSLGIWGRRAPQETQYF; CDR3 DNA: TGTGCCAGCAGCCTCGGCATATGGGGGCGGAGGGCCCCCCAAGAGACCCAGTACTTC
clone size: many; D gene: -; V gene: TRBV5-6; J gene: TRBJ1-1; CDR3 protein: CASSLERKNTEAFF; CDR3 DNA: TGTGCCAGCAGCTTGGAGAGAAAGAACACTGAAGCTTTCTTT
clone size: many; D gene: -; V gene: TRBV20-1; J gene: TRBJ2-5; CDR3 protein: CSAPILGQETQYF; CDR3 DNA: TGCAGTGCTCCGATACTCGGGCAGGAGACCCAGTACTTC
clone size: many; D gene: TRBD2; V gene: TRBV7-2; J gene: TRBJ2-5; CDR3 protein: CASTRASGLRETQYF; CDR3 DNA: TGTGCCAGCACACGGGCTAGCGGGCTGAGAGAGACCCAGTACTTC
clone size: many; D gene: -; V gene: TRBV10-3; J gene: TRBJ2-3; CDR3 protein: CAISVADSSTDTQYF; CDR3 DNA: TGTGCCATCAGTGTGGCGGATTCTAGCACAGATACGCAGTATTTT
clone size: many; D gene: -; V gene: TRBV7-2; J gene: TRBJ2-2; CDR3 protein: CASSSGQYGELFF; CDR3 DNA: TGTGCCAGCAGCTCCGGACAGTATGGGGAGCTGTTTTTT
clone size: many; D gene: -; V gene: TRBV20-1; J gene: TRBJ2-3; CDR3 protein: CSATFDTQYF; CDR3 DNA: TGCAGTGCTACTTTTGATACGCAGTATTTT
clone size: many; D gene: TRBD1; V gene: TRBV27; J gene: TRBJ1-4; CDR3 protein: CASSFHRDRRPTNEKLFF; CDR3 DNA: TGTGCCAGCAGTTTCCATCGGGACAGGCGGCCGACTAATGAAAAACTGTTTTTT
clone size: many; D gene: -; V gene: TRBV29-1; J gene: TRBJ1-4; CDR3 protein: CSVEGQGANEKLFF; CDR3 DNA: TGCAGCGTTGAGGGTCAGGGTGCAAATGAAAAACTGTTTTTT
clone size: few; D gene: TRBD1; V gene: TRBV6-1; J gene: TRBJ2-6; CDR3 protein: CASSRQGLGGGANVLTF; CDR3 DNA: TGTGCCAGCAGCCGACAGGGGCTCGGCGGGGGGGCCAACGTCCTGACTTTC
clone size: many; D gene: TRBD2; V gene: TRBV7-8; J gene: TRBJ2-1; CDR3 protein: CASSLGLAREQFF; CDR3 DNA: TGTGCCAGCAGCCTGGGACTAGCACGAGAGCAGTTCTTC
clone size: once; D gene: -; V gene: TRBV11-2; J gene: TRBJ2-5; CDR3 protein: CASSPAMGTQYF; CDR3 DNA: TGTGCCAGCAGCCCAGCCATGGGGACCCAGTACTTC
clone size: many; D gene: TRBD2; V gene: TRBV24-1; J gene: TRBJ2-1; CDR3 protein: CATSAASGTTRDNEQFF; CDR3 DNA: TGTGCCACCAGTGCGGCTAGCGGGACTACAAGAGACAATGAGCAGTTCTTC
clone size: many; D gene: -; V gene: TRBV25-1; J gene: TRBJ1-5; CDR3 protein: CASSRGNQPQHF; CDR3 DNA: TGTGCCAGCAGTAGGGGCAATCAGCCCCAGCATTTT
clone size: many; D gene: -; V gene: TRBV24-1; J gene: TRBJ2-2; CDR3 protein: CATSDLKNTGELFF; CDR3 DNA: TGTGCCACCAGTGACCTTAAGAACACCGGGGAGCTGTTTTTT